The 27 T cell receptor beta chains listed next were all sequenced from one sample in a study of lymphopenia after photon versus proton radiotherapy. Only in-frame clones appear in the TCRdb table, and some are missing; sequencing was by immunoSEQ multiplex PCR. The data show some 30,000 clones, approximately 92% seen once. Sequences were derived from peripheral blood, sampled from a patient treated with proton-based radiotherapy. These receptors were obtained from a woman between 70 and 85 years old with pancreatic cancer. Some clones in this sample may be carry-over from other donors' samples.

The CDR3 sequence: CASSRRLQETQYF. CDR3 nucleotide sequence: TGTGCCAGCAGTAGAAGGCTCCAAGAGACCCAGTACTTC. This chain links TRBV27 with TRBJ2-5; D is ambiguous. Per germline, CDR1 MNHEY and CDR2 SMNVEV (reference sequence). The V and J ends lost 5 bases and 1 base respectively, with 8 bases between them. The CDR3 contains 13 residues.

This clone was counted between two and nine times. The rearrangement joins TRBV5-6 to TRBJ1-2, with D perhaps matching TRBD1 (5 bases). CDR1 SGHDT and CDR2 YYEEEE come from the germline V gene. Trimming took 3 bases from V and 5 from J, leaving 17 bases between them. The CDR3 totals 15 residues. CDR3: CASSSWGRAVYGYTF. Here the CDR3 DNA reads TGTGCCAGCAGCTCCTGGGGCAGGGCGGTTTATGGCTACACCTTC. Together with reference TRBV5-6 and TRBJ1-2, the CDR3 gives the full variable domain: DAGVTQSPTHLIKTRGQQVTLRCSPKSGHDTVSWYQQALGQGPQFIFQYYEEEERQRGNFPDRFSGHQFPNYSSELNVNALLLGDSALYLCASSSWGRAVYGYTFGSGTRLTVV.

This rearrangement joins TRBV19 to TRBJ2-1; D not resolved. Trimming cost V 3 bases and J 10 bases, with 10 bases left between them. Per germline, CDR1 LNHDA and CDR2 SQIVND (reference sequence). The CDR3 length is 12 residues. CDR3 protein: CASSIVRKEQFF. For the CDR3, the DNA is TGTGCCAGTAGTATTGTTAGAAAAGAGCAGTTCTTC.

This clone was seen a handful of times. CDR3 sequence: CASSVVGQGFAGELFF. The CDR3 DNA reads as TGTGCCAGCAGCGTAGTGGGACAGGGTTTCGCCGGGGAGCTGTTTTTT. V gene TRBV9 combines with J gene TRBJ2-2, with 9 bases aligning to TRBD1. The CDR3 has 16 amino acids. Trimming cost V 0 bases and J 6 bases; bases outside gene matches: 6. The germline CDR1 and CDR2 sequences are SGDLS and YYNGEE. The entire variable domain, with the rest obtained from reference TRBV9 and TRBJ2-2, is as follows: DSGVTQTPKHLITATGQRVTLRCSPRSGDLSVYWYQQSLDQGLQFLIQYYNGEERAKGNILERFSAQQFPDLHSELNLSSLELGDSALYFCASSVVGQGFAGELFFGEGSRLTVL.

This chain joins TRBV6-1 and TRBJ1-1; no clear D. The CDR3 is 11 amino acids. In germline, CDR1 is MNHNS, CDR2 SASEGT. Trimming removed 9 bases at V and 4 bases at J, with 9 bases between. The CDR3 DNA follows: TGTGCCAGTGAAAGAGGCACTGAAGCTTTCTTT. As protein: CASERGTEAFF.

The chain employs TRBV28 and TRBJ1-2; D might be TRBD1 (5 bases). V lost 5 bases, J lost 7 bases, and 14 bases lay in between. Germline CDR1 reads MDHEN; CDR2 reads SYDVKM. The CDR3 is 13 amino acids. CDR3 loop: CASSGLRGFGYTF. In DNA, the CDR3 is TGTGCCAGCAGTGGCCTTAGGGGTTTTGGCTACACCTTC.

This clone was detected once. The V gene is TRBV18, the J gene TRBJ2-1, with D possibly matching TRBD1 (6 bases). The length of the CDR3 is 17 residues. CDR1 and CDR2 (germline): KGHSH, LQKENI. The V and J ends lost 4 bases and 1 base respectively, with 17 bases between them. CDR3 DNA: TGTGCCAGCTCACTACAAGGACAGTGGGGTTCCTACAATGAGCAGTTCTTC. Its translation: CASSLQGQWGSYNEQFF.

The rearrangement joins TRBV18 to TRBJ2-1, with TRBD1 as a possible D gene (5 bases). The length of the CDR3 is 16 residues. Germline V gene data show CDR1 as KGHSH and CDR2 as LQKENI. V was trimmed by 3 bases and J by 5 bases, leaving 17 bases between them. The CDR3 DNA reads TGTGCCAGCTCACCCAGTAGGCAGGGAAGTCACAATGAGCAGTTCTTC. Its protein is CASSPSRQGSHNEQFF.

The chain carries TRBV28 and TRBJ1-5; D not resolved. Looked up from germline, CDR1 is MDHEN and CDR2 is SYDVKM. Trimming shortened V by 5 bases and J by 5 bases, and 19 bases separated the two germline ends. There are 16 residues in the CDR3. CDR3 nucleotide sequence: TGTGCCAGCAGTCCCCCGGGGTGGGGAGGAGATCAGCCCCAGCATTTT. As protein: CASSPPGWGGDQPQHF.

The chain combines TRBV19 with TRBJ1-4; unclear D gene. CDR1 LNHDA and CDR2 SQIVND come from the germline V gene (reference sequence). This CDR3 is 15 amino acids long. Trimming cost V 7 bases and J 0 bases, with 12 bases left between them. The CDR3 DNA reads TGTGCCAGTACCTTCGACCCGGCAACTAATGAAAAACTGTTTTTT. It translates to CASTFDPATNEKLFF. Full variable domain (rest looked up from reference TRBV19 and TRBJ1-4): DGGITQSPKYLFRKEGQNVTLSCEQNLNHDAMYWYRQDPGQGLRLIYYSQIVNDFQKGDIAEGYSVSREKKESFPLTVTSAQKNPTAFYLCASTFDPATNEKLFFGSGTQLSVL.

The chain links TRBV11-2 to TRBJ1-5, with D possibly being TRBD1 (5 bases). V lost 2 bases and J lost 3, with 14 bases in between. The CDR3 contains 16 residues. CDR1 and CDR2 from the germline V gene are SGHAT and FQNNGV. CDR3 bases: TGTGCCAGCAGCTTAAACGGACAAAATAACAATCAGCCCCAGCATTTT. It is translated as CASSLNGQNNNQPQHF.

This clone was counted once. The rearrangement uses TRBV19 and TRBJ1-1; D is uncertain. Germline CDR1 is LNHDA and CDR2 is SQIVND (reference sequence). This CDR3 region has 10 residues. V was pared by 7 bases and J by 11 bases, with 11 bases between. The CDR3 loop is CASKGVNAFF. Written as DNA, the CDR3 is TGTGCCAGTAAGGGAGTGAACGCTTTCTTT.

The chain has TRBV6-1 and TRBJ2-7; 12 bases match TRBD2. The CDR3 loop spans 14 amino acids. V trimming: 5 bases; J trimming: 3 bases; junction bases outside the gene matches: 2. The germline V gene has CDR1 MNHNS and CDR2 SASEGT. The CDR3 here is CASSRTSGIYEQYF. The DNA of the CDR3 is TGTGCCAGCAGTAGGACTAGCGGGATCTACGAGCAGTACTTC.

This chain joins TRBV10-3 and TRBJ1-1; no reliable D call. This CDR3 spans 15 amino acids. Per the germline V gene, CDR1 is ENHRY and CDR2 is SYGVKD. V was trimmed by 6 bases and J by 3 bases, leaving 17 bases between them. CDR3 protein: CAIRTADRKDTEAFF. As DNA, the CDR3 is TGTGCCATCAGGACGGCGGATCGGAAGGACACTGAAGCTTTCTTT.

The chain employs TRBV7-9 and TRBJ2-6; unclear D gene. From germline, CDR1 is SEHNR and CDR2 FQNEAQ (reference sequence). V dropped 0 bases and J dropped 7 bases, with 19 bases sitting between them. The CDR3 covers 18 residues. This CDR3 is CASSLASPQVFGANVLTF. The CDR3 DNA reads TGTGCCAGCAGCTTAGCGTCCCCGCAGGTTTTTGGAGCCAACGTCCTGACTTTC. The whole variable domain, filled in from reference TRBV7-9 and TRBJ2-6, reads DTGVSQNPRHKITKRGQNVTFRCDPISEHNRLYWYRQTLGQGPEFLTYFQNEAQLEKSRLLSDRFSAERPKGSFSTLEIQRTEQGDSAMYLCASSLASPQVFGANVLTFGAGSRLTVL.

V is TRBV10-3 and J is TRBJ1-1, with a tentative D call TRBD1 (6 bases). The CDR3 extends over 16 amino acids. Germline CDR1 reads ENHRY; CDR2 reads SYGVKD. Between the trimmed V and J ends, which lost 8 bases and 0 bases, there was a span of 19 bases. The CDR3 bases are TGTGCCATCGTGGGGTCTGCGGGGGGCGTGAACACTGAAGCTTTCTTT. As protein: CAIVGSAGGVNTEAFF.

The DNA of the CDR3 is TGTGCCAGCAGCCAAGCTGCCCGGGGGGGCACTGAAGCTTTCTTT. Translated, it gives CASSQAARGGTEAFF. This chain links TRBV4-2 with TRBJ1-1, with TRBD1 as a possible D gene (5 bases). This CDR3 is 15 amino acids long. The V end was cut by 1 base, the J end by 4 bases, with 13 bases between. CDR1 is LGHNA and CDR2 is YNFKEQ in the germline V gene.

The V gene is TRBV30, the J gene TRBJ2-5, with TRBD2 matching 10 bases. The J segment lost 5 bases and the V segment lost 4 bases, leaving 10 bases of the junction unmatched. The CDR3 runs to 15 residues. CDR1 is GTSNPN and CDR2 is SVGIG in the germline V gene (reference sequence). CDR3: CAWTPASGSRETQYF. Written as DNA, the CDR3 is TGTGCCTGGACCCCTGCTAGCGGGAGTCGGGAGACCCAGTACTTC.

J is TRBJ2-1 and V is TRBV5-4; D call uncertain. This CDR3 is built from 15 residues. V was pared by 0 bases and J by 0 bases, with 7 bases between. Germline loops: CDR1 SGHNT, CDR2 YYREEE (reference sequence). The CDR3 nucleotides are TGTGCCAGCAGCTTGGGCGGAAGCTCCTACAATGAGCAGTTCTTC. It yields the protein CASSLGGSSYNEQFF.

The genes are TRBV27 and TRBJ2-3; no clear D gene. V gave up 6 bases and J gave up 4 bases, with 14 bases separating them. CDR3 length: 14 amino acids. The germline V gene encodes CDR1 MNHEY and CDR2 SMNVEV (reference sequence). CDR3 protein: CASSSHLGSDTQYF. DNA of the CDR3: TGTGCCAGCAGCTCCCATTTAGGGTCAGATACGCAGTATTTT.

This chain connects TRBV19 to TRBJ2-1; 9 nucleotides agree with TRBD2. Germline V CDR1 and CDR2: LNHDA, SQIVND (reference sequence). This CDR3 spans 16 amino acids. After removal of 4 bases from V and 0 bases from J, the junction contained 4 bases not matched to a gene. The CDR3 reads CASSKPAGGSYNEQFF. The CDR3 DNA is TGTGCCAGTAGTAAACCAGCGGGGGGCTCCTACAATGAGCAGTTCTTC.

The J gene is TRBJ1-1, the V gene TRBV27, with TRBD1 matching over 8 bases. Germline V gene data show CDR1 as MNHEY and CDR2 as SMNVEV (reference sequence). The CDR3 is made up of 16 amino acids. V lost 5 bases and J lost 1; bases outside the gene matches: 9. CDR3: CASSDDRGFRNTEAFF. CDR3 bases: TGTGCCAGCAGTGACGACAGGGGTTTTAGGAACACTGAAGCTTTCTTT.

The chain uses TRBV7-8 and TRBJ2-7, with D unclear. This CDR3 has 15 residues. Germline CDR1 is SGHVS and CDR2 is FQNEAQ. V was trimmed by 1 base and J by 3 bases, leaving 13 bases between them. CDR3 in DNA: TGTGCCAGCAGCTTAGGTCCCAACAGCTTCTACGAGCAGTACTTC. It encodes CASSLGPNSFYEQYF.

J is TRBJ2-3 and V is TRBV6-6, with a weak D call TRBD2 (5 bases). In germline, CDR1 is MNHNY, CDR2 SVGAGI (reference sequence). This CDR3 comprises 16 residues. Trimming left V 6 bases short and J 1 base short, with 17 bases between. The CDR3 sequence is CASRELTIRGTDTQYF. For the CDR3, the DNA is TGTGCCAGCAGAGAGTTGACTATCCGAGGCACAGATACGCAGTATTTT.

The chain links TRBV5-1 to TRBJ2-5; D is undetermined. The V gene's germline CDR1 is SGHRS and CDR2 YFSETQ. The CDR3 is 14 residues long. Trimming took 6 bases from V and 2 from J, leaving 14 bases between them. The CDR3 DNA sequence: TGCGCCAGCACCGTCGGAACTCTACAAGAGACCCAGTACTTC. It yields the protein CASTVGTLQETQYF.

V and J are TRBV5-8 and TRBJ2-5; 15 bases fit TRBD2. CDR1 is SGHTS, CDR2 YDEGEE, per germline. V lost 4 bases to trimming and J lost 5 bases; unmatched junction nucleotides: 6. The CDR3 has 16 residues. CDR3 in DNA: TGTGCCAGCAGCCTGGGACTAGCGGGAGGCCAGGAGACCCAGTACTTC. It encodes CASSLGLAGGQETQYF.

This chain links TRBV5-4 with TRBJ1-6, with 8 bases lining up with TRBD1. J was trimmed by 6 bases and V by 0 bases; bases with no gene match: 2. Germline loops: CDR1 SGHNT, CDR2 YYREEE (reference sequence). There are 15 residues in the CDR3. Written as DNA, the CDR3 is TGTGCCAGCAGCTTGGGGGGACAGGTTAATTCACCCCTCCACTTT. Its translation is CASSLGGQVNSPLHF.